The source of this TCR beta chain is a study of T-cell memory formation after mild COVID-19 (dated by TCRdb to about 2021). With respect to the entire study: TCR sequence clusters from the two donors were largely donor specific. Two young, previously healthy adult volunteers, one female and one male, were included in the cohort. In a couple of donors, T-cell clones that expanded and contracted after mild COVID-19 were tracked by sequencing TCRalpha and TCRbeta repertoires over time.

Instrument on record: Illumina NovaSeq 6000. TCRalpha and TCRbeta cDNA libraries were built by 5'RACE with constant-segment primers, adding sample barcodes and unique molecular identifiers. RNA was extracted from every sample with Trizol reagent. The libraries were amplified in two PCR steps, and the second step added a second sample barcode and Illumina TruSeq adapters. Libraries were sequenced on an Illumina NovaSeq with 2 x 150 bp paired-end reads. The authors' analysis ran thus. Demultiplexing of reads and collapsing into UMI-guided consensus sequences were performed with migec v1.2.7. With mixcr v2.1.11, UMI consensuses were aligned to TRA and TRB V and J templates and assembled into clonotypes. A clonotype was counted as expanded or contracted only if both edgeR and NoisET called the change significant, with noise models trained on biological replicates. edgeR calls used a false discovery rate-adjusted p below 0.01 and a log2 fold-change threshold of 1. As an exploratory analysis of dynamics, max-normalized trajectories of the 1000 most abundant clonotypes were examined by PCA with hierarchical clustering. Separately sequenced CD4+ and CD8+ repertoires were used to assign the CD4 or CD8 phenotype of responding clones. Using fastp trimming at Q25 and MiXCR clonotype assembly, TCRdb reanalyzed the public sequencing data and kept in-frame beta chains. Rows matching on CDR3 protein sequence are summarized as one entry with the most common DNA and genes. For this entry, the V and J calls and clone size follow TCRdb and not the study's own pipeline. The sample table records hundreds of thousands of distinct CDR3 sequences; roughly 20% of these occur just once. The biggest ten clones account for approximately 12% of the sample.

Trimming accounts for 5 bases at V and 5 bases at J, while the number of junction bases matched to no gene is 6. Its CDR3 holds 15 amino acids, cysteine through phenylalanine. Only the CDR3 region is kept as DNA, spanning 45 bases read in frame from base 1. CDR1 is given as KGHSH and CDR2 as LQKENI, both from the germline V gene. Ficoll-Paque density gradient centrifugation was the method used to isolate PBMCs. What the research found in general, with its limitations: Clones that contracted from day 15 to 85 showed balanced CD4/CD8 phenotypes, whereas a second wave of clones that expanded from day 15 to 37 leaned towards CD4+. Whether the second-wave clones peaking on day 37 were SARS-CoV-2 specific was not confirmed. Some responding clones were detected in pre-infection memory, suggesting pre-existing cross-reactive memory T cells joined the SARS-CoV-2 response. Contracting CD4+ clones appeared mostly in the CM and EM memory subsets, whereas CD8+ clones were enriched in EMRA. Only a couple of mild cases were covered by the study, and larger cohorts that include severe cases with pre-infection samples were considered necessary.

This clonotype was picked up a small number of times. The clone's antigen remains unknown. It has no much larger one-base neighbor in the sample; base qualities were not kept. Recombination joined TRBV18 with TRBJ2-3; TRBD2 lines up with 11 middle nucleotides. This TCR was sampled from an adult woman who had mild COVID-19 (a few samples of this study predate the infection). The sample titles of this study are shuffled in the database, so cell type and time point are left out; the donor was told from shared clones. Sequencing input: PBMCs or a T cell subset sorted from them (not recorded which). This receptor carries the CDR3 CASSELAGDIDTQYF. The DNA reads TGTGCCAGCTCAGAACTAGCGGGAGATATAGATACGCAGTATTTT.